What follows are 19 T cell receptor beta chains derived from one specimen sequenced in a study of long-term antiretroviral therapy in people with HIV (dated 2022 in TCRdb). The immunoSEQ hsTCRB v3.0 assay was used at survey level resolution to sequence the TRB variable region. Sourced from immuneACCESS, this table was stored by TCRdb with only in-frame sequences that have V and J called. A share of the clones is absent; for the studies checked, an unresolved V gene accounts for under half, and the remainder has no known explanation. This sample is represented by some 7,800 clones; roughly 80% of them were singletons. Jointly, the top ten make up around 14% of the sample. Material: unsorted PBMCs, obtained 2.5 to 2.7 years before starting antiretroviral therapy. The source of these receptors is a man aged 35-49 years with HIV.

The genes are TRBV5-1 and TRBJ2-3; D is unclear. V shed 1 base and J shed 3 bases, with 12 bases lying between them. The CDR3 consists of 15 residues. Looked up from germline, CDR1 is SGHRS and CDR2 is YFSETQ. CDR3 DNA sequence: TGCGCCAGCAGCTTGTACCCTGAGGCGACAGATACGCAGTATTTT. Amino acids: CASSLYPEATDTQYF.

The rearrangement uses TRBV5-6 and TRBJ2-7; unclear D gene. Germline values: CDR1 SGHDT, CDR2 YYEEEE. This CDR3 contains 16 residues. Trimming removed 1 base at V and 10 bases at J, with 24 bases between. CDR3 protein: CASSLIDRVFDGGQYF. CDR3 nucleotides: TGTGCCAGCAGCTTGATAGACCGGGTCTTCGACGGTGGACAGTACTTC.

In this sample, this clone turned up a few times. CDR3 amino acids: CASSVPGNEQFF. As DNA, the CDR3 is TGTGCCAGCAGCGTACCGGGGAATGAGCAGTTCTTC. The V and J genes are TRBV9 and TRBJ2-1; a weak D match, TRBD2 (5 bases). Trimming pared 1 base from V and 7 bases from J, leaving 6 bases between. The CDR3 has 12 amino acids. CDR1 is SGDLS, CDR2 YYNGEE, per germline.

V gene TRBV5-6 combines with J gene TRBJ1-2; D gene uncertain. The CDR3 length is 14 residues. CDR1 SGHDT and CDR2 YYEEEE come from the germline V gene. V was trimmed by 0 bases and J by 5 bases, leaving 11 bases between them. The CDR3 nucleotides are TGTGCCAGCAGCTTGGACACGGGAAGTTATGGCTACACCTTC. Protein sequence: CASSLDTGSYGYTF. The full variable domain, in which reference TRBV5-6 and TRBJ1-2 provide the parts outside the CDR3, is DAGVTQSPTHLIKTRGQQVTLRCSPKSGHDTVSWYQQALGQGPQFIFQYYEEEERQRGNFPDRFSGHQFPNYSSELNVNALLLGDSALYLCASSLDTGSYGYTFGSGTRLTVV.

This clone is judged medium-sized. The chain is built from TRBV10-1 and TRBJ1-1; D is possibly TRBD1 (6 bases). The V gene's germline CDR1 is WNHNN and CDR2 SYGVQD (reference sequence). The V and J ends lost 10 bases and 1 base respectively, with 10 bases between them. The CDR3 sequence is 12 residues long. This chain's CDR3 is CATKGQNTEAFF. The CDR3 region has the DNA TGCGCCACCAAGGGACAGAACACTGAAGCTTTCTTT.

This chain links TRBV5-1 with TRBJ1-3; maybe TRBD1 (6 bases). V was cut by 4 bases and J by 0 bases, with 11 bases left in between. CDR1 is SGHRS and CDR2 is YFSETQ in the germline V gene. The CDR3 is 15 residues long. The CDR3 sequence: CASSPSTGSGNTIYF. The CDR3 region has the DNA TGCGCCAGCAGCCCTTCGACAGGCTCTGGAAACACCATATATTTT.

The chain couples TRBV20-1 to TRBJ2-5; TRBD1 might be the D (5 bases). Germline assignment: CDR1 DFQATT and CDR2 SNEGSKA (reference sequence). With 4 bases removed from V and 4 bases from J, the gap between germline ends came to 7 bases. The CDR3 has 11 amino acids. The CDR3 spells CSAKTAETQYF. The DNA of the CDR3 is TGCAGTGCTAAGACAGCAGAGACCCAGTACTTC.

The chain recombines TRBV11-3 with TRBJ1-1, with 8 bases identical to TRBD1. Germline V gene data show CDR1 as SGHNT and CDR2 as YENEEA. Trimming at V came to 5 bases and at J to 0 bases, leaving 5 bases not matched to a gene. This CDR3 region has 15 residues. This CDR3 reads CASSIGQGVNTEAFF. As DNA, the CDR3 is TGTGCCAGCAGCATCGGACAGGGCGTGAACACTGAAGCTTTCTTT.

The V call is TRBV4-3, the J call TRBJ2-1, with 8 nucleotides matching TRBD1. V dropped 4 bases and J dropped 6; count of bases not matched to a gene: 11. Germline-derived CDR1 and CDR2 are LGHNA and YSLEER. This CDR3 has 16 residues. The CDR3 sequence: CASSRIGTGFPNEQFF. In nucleotides, the CDR3 is TGCGCCAGCAGCCGCATCGGGACAGGATTCCCCAATGAGCAGTTCTTC.

This chain connects TRBV14 to TRBJ2-2, with D unresolved. Germline V gene lookup returns CDR1 SGHDN and CDR2 FVKESK. Trimming left V 4 bases short and J 3 bases short, with 9 bases between. This CDR3 spans 14 amino acids. CDR3 bases: TGTGCCAGCAGCCTTGACATCTACACCGGGGAGCTGTTTTTT. This sequence encodes CASSLDIYTGELFF.

The chain joins TRBV27 to TRBJ1-1; 7 bases line up with TRBD1. The germline CDR1 and CDR2 sequences are MNHEY and SMNVEV (reference sequence). Trimming removed 6 bases from V and 4 bases from J; junction bases left unmatched: 11. The CDR3 totals 15 residues. The CDR3 spells CASSLQTGRGTEAFF. The CDR3 nucleotides read TGTGCCAGCAGCCTTCAGACAGGGCGGGGCACTGAAGCTTTCTTT.

This sequence joins TRBV27 and TRBJ2-7, with D possibly called TRBD1 or TRBD2 (5 bases each). The V end lost 0 bases, the J end lost 2 bases, and 14 bases lay between the germline ends. The V gene's germline CDR1 is MNHEY and CDR2 SMNVEV (reference sequence). The CDR3 has 16 amino acids. The CDR3 loop reads CASSLSPGRTPYEQYF. The CDR3, as DNA: TGTGCCAGCAGTTTATCGCCGGGACGGACTCCCTACGAGCAGTACTTC.

This clone was seen a single time. V is TRBV6-5 and J is TRBJ1-1, with 9 bases aligning to TRBD1. The CDR3 length is 13 residues. Germline V gene sequence: CDR1 MNHEY, CDR2 SVGAGI. Trimming took 11 bases from V and 5 from J; bases not matched to a gene: 9. CDR3 loop: CAAKDRGRTEAFF. The CDR3 DNA follows: TGTGCCGCAAAGGACAGGGGTCGGACTGAAGCTTTCTTT.

This clone was picked up one time. The chain couples TRBV5-8 to TRBJ1-4; D is ambiguous. V lost 3 bases and J 8 bases, leaving 8 bases between the germline ends. Germline V lookup: CDR1 SGHTS, CDR2 YDEGEE. CDR3 length equals 12 residues. The CDR3 protein is CASSSYGEKLFF. The CDR3 bases are TGTGCCAGCAGCTCTTACGGAGAAAAACTGTTTTTT.

The count of this clone is one. The chain is built from TRBV1 and TRBJ2-3; no DNA check was done on the table's D call, TRBD2. TRBV1 is a documented pseudogene. The CDR3 has 17 residues. The CDR3 DNA reads TGCACCAGCAGCCAGGCCACTAGCGGGGCCATCACAGATACGCAGTATTTT. Encoded protein: CTSSQATSGAITDTQYF.

J is TRBJ2-1 and V is TRBV7-2; TRBD2 matches at 11 bases. Trimming at V came to 5 bases and at J to 7 bases, leaving 10 bases not matched to a gene. Germline CDR1 is SGHTA and CDR2 is FQGNSA. CDR3 size: 16 residues. The CDR3 DNA follows: TGTGCCAGCAGCGGTAGCGGGGGGGCCCTAGAGAATGAGCAGTTCTTC. It translates to CASSGSGGALENEQFF.

The chain links TRBV4-3 to TRBJ1-1; possibly TRBD1 for D (5 bases). The CDR3 extends over 15 amino acids. Trimming removed 1 base from V and 3 bases from J, with 12 bases in between. From germline, CDR1 is LGHNA and CDR2 YSLEER. The CDR3 DNA follows: TGCGCCAGCAGCCAAGGGTGGGGGGAAGACACTGAAGCTTTCTTT. Residues: CASSQGWGEDTEAFF.

The V call is TRBV14, the J call TRBJ2-2, with TRBD1 matching over 7 bases. V dropped 3 bases and J dropped 2; count of bases not matched to a gene: 9. Germline V CDR1 and CDR2: SGHDN, FVKESK. The CDR3 is 17 residues long. CDR3 coding DNA: TGTGCCAGCAGCCAGAGAACAGGGGACCCCAACACCGGGGAGCTGTTTTTT. Translating gives CASSQRTGDPNTGELFF.

V is TRBV27 and J is TRBJ2-7, with a weak D call TRBD2 (7 bases). CDR1 is MNHEY and CDR2 is SMNVEV in the germline V gene (reference sequence). Deletions cut 2 bases from V and 1 base from J, with 12 bases between. The CDR3 sequence is 15 residues long. The CDR3 loop reads CASSLLGGASYEQYF. CDR3 coding DNA: TGTGCCAGCAGTTTACTGGGGGGGGCTTCCTACGAGCAGTACTTC.